This T cell receptor (beta chain) was obtained from a study of cytomegalovirus exposure and HLA in healthy donors. Study-level background: About 85 million unique TCR sequences came from HLA-typed donors in an early release.

Donors sampled were nominally healthy, though unrecorded immune exposures were likely. Whole-study results and caveats: From TCR beta sequences, most subjects' HLA-A and HLA-B alleles were reportedly predicted accurately.

About this clone itself: Its antigen is unidentified.

V gave up 4 bases and J gave up 5 bases, with 12 bases separating them. CDR1 MGHRA and CDR2 YSYEKL come from the germline V gene. The CDR3 covers 14 residues. The PCR used 60 Vbeta and 13 Jbeta primers. This table comes from immunoSEQ multiplex PCR, and its TCRdb copy is limited to in-frame clones, with some not included. The sample has over 150,000 clones, around three quarters seen once. The TCR was taken from a woman between 18 and 29 years old in good health and CMV-seronegative. The sample consisted of PBMCs. V gene TRBV4-1 combines with J gene TRBJ2-4; a possible D gene is TRBD1 (6 bases). In nucleotides, the CDR3 is TGCGCCAGCAGCCTAGGACAGATAGAAAACATTCAGTACTTC. It yields the protein CASSLGQIENIQYF.